The text below deals with one TCR beta chain. No antigen is known for it. Germline CDR1 reads SGHRS; CDR2 reads YFSETQ. V dropped 0 bases and J dropped 8; count of bases not matched to a gene: 7. This CDR3 is built from 15 residues. This sample is drawn from a study of cytomegalovirus exposure and HLA in healthy donors. General observations from the study: A later analysis showed that HLA-associated TCR beta chains had undergone more clonal expansion than equally common others. In a later analysis, across HLA loci, associated TCR counts were highest for DRB1, lowest for HLA-C. Cytomegalovirus-associated TCR beta chains were listed, numbering more than 150.

The study ran its PCR with 60 Vbeta and 13 Jbeta primers. This table comes from immunoSEQ multiplex PCR, and its TCRdb copy is limited to in-frame clones, with some not included. The table records some 180,000 clones, over 70% of them present only once. Specimen: PBMCs. The receptor was derived from a woman aged 55-70 years in good health and CMV-seropositive. The V and J genes are TRBV5-1 and TRBJ2-1; 8 bases align to TRBD2. The CDR3 protein is CASSLAGGTGYEQFF. CDR3 nucleotide sequence: TGCGCCAGCAGCTTGGCGGGGGGGACGGGGTATGAGCAGTTCTTC.